Listed below are T cell receptor beta chains from one sample, sequenced in a study of blood T cell repertoires in COVID-19. Produced via immunoSEQ multiplex PCR; TCRdb's table is partial and in-frame only. The table has about 220,000 clones, roughly 80% seen once. The sequencing sample was made of peripheral blood. These receptors came from a man in his thirties or forties with active or convalescent COVID-19. CDR3s include the opening cysteine and the closing phenylalanine or tryptophan. A D gene is named only where the DNA matches it firmly. Rows give clone size only sometimes, using once, few, many, or a class for an expanded clone.

CDR3 DNA	CDR3 protein	J gene	V gene	D gene	clone size
TGTGCCAGTAGGAGTGAAGGGACAGGGGGCACCGGGGAGCTGTTTTTT	CASRSEGTGGTGELFF	TRBJ2-2	TRBV19	TRBD1	.
TGCGCCAGCAGCCAAAGTATCCTTCAGTCCTACAATGAGCAGTTCTTC	CASSQSILQSYNEQFF	TRBJ2-1	TRBV4-3	.	.
TGTGCCAGCAGCACGCAGCGGGGGGAGGGGGCGGAGACCCAGTACTTC	CASSTQRGEGAETQYF	TRBJ2-5	TRBV21-1	.	.
TGTGCCAGCAGCTTGGACAGGGTCTATGGCTACACCTTC	CASSLDRVYGYTF	TRBJ1-2	TRBV5-4	.	.
TGTGCCAGCAAGCCACAGGGGGACTCTGGAAACACCATATATTTT	CASKPQGDSGNTIYF	TRBJ1-3	TRBV28	TRBD1	.
TGTGCCAGCAGCTCGGACAGGGGAGAGCCCCAGCATTTT	CASSSDRGEPQHF	TRBJ1-5	TRBV11-1	TRBD1	.
TGTGCCAGCAGGCTCACAGGGCCTGAAGCTTTCTTT	CASRLTGPEAFF	TRBJ1-1	TRBV28	.	.
TGTGCCAGCAGCCCCGGACAGGGGAGAACAGATACGCAGTATTTT	CASSPGQGRTDTQYF	TRBJ2-3	TRBV5-4	TRBD1	.
TGTGCCAGCAGCCCCAGCGGGGGGGCCGCAGATACGCAGTATTTT	CASSPSGGAADTQYF	TRBJ2-3	TRBV11-2	TRBD2	.
TGTGCCAGCACGACCGGGACAACCGGTGAAAAACTGTTTTTT	CASTTGTTGEKLFF	TRBJ1-4	TRBV6-5	.	.
TGTGCCTGGAGTTCCAACTTTGAGACCCAGTACTTC	CAWSSNFETQYF	TRBJ2-5	TRBV30	.	.
TGTGCCAGCAGCTGGCCAACCACAGATACGCAGTATTTT	CASSWPTTDTQYF	TRBJ2-3	TRBV5-4	.	.
TGCAGCGCCCTGAGGGGGGGAAGTGAAGCTTTCTTT	CSALRGGSEAFF	TRBJ1-1	TRBV29-1	.	.
TGTGCCAGCAGCTTTGGGGGGAGGGTTGAGCAGTTCTTC	CASSFGGRVEQFF	TRBJ2-1	TRBV11-3	TRBD2	.
TGCGCCAGCAGCGCTGACTACCCCCTTAATACGTACTTC	CASSADYPLNTYF	TRBJ2-7	TRBV5-1	.	.
TGCGCCAGCAGCTTTGCGGGTTTGGGGGGGACCCAGTACTTC	CASSFAGLGGTQYF	TRBJ2-5	TRBV5-1	.	.
TGCGCCAGCAGCCAAGATCGTAGCTTCACTAATGAAAAACTGTTTTTT	CASSQDRSFTNEKLFF	TRBJ1-4	TRBV4-1	.	.
TGTGCCATCAGGAAGACAGGGGAGAATCAGCCCCAGCATTTT	CAIRKTGENQPQHF	TRBJ1-5	TRBV10-3	TRBD1	.
TGTGCCACCAGTGACCGAGGGACAGTCACAGATACGCAGTATTTT	CATSDRGTVTDTQYF	TRBJ2-3	TRBV24-1	TRBD1	.
TGTGCCAGCACCTGGGGGCAGGGCGGCATTCAGTACTTC	CASTWGQGGIQYF	TRBJ2-4	TRBV2	.	once
TGTGCCAGTAGTATAGATGGCGGGGGGGCCTTAGAGACCCAGTACTTC	CASSIDGGGALETQYF	TRBJ2-5	TRBV19	TRBD2	.
TGTGCCAGCAGTCTATCCGGGTGGGGCAGGGAGCCCCAGCATTTT	CASSLSGWGREPQHF	TRBJ1-5	TRBV28	.	.
TGCGCCAGCAGCTGGGGCGCGGGAGCCGGGGAGCTGTTTTTT	CASSWGAGAGELFF	TRBJ2-2	TRBV5-1	TRBD2	.